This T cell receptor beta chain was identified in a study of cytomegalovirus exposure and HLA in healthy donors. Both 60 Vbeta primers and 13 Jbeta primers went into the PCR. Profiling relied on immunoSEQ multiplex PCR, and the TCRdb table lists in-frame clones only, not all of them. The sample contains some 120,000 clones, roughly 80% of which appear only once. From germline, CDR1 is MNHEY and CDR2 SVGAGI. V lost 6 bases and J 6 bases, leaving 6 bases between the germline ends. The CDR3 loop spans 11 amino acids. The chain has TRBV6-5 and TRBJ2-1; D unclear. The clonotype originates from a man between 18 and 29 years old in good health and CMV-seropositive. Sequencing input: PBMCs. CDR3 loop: CASRLLNEQFF. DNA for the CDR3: TGTGCCAGCAGATTACTCAATGAGCAGTTCTTC.